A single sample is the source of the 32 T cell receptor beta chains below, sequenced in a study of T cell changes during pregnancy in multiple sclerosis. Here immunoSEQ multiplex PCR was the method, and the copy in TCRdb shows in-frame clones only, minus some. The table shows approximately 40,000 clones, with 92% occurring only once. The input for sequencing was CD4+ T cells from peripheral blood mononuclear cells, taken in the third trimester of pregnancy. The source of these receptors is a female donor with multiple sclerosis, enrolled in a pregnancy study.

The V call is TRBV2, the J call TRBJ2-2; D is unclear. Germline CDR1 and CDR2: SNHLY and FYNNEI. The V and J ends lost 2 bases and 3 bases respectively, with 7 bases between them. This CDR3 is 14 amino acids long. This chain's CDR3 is CASSENTYTGELFF. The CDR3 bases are TGTGCCAGCAGTGAAAACACCTACACCGGGGAGCTGTTTTTT.

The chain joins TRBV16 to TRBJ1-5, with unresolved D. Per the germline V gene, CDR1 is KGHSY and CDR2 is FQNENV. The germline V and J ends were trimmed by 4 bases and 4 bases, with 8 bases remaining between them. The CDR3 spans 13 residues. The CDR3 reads CASSPGVNQPQHF. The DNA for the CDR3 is TGTGCCAGCAGCCCCGGGGTAAATCAGCCCCAGCATTTT.

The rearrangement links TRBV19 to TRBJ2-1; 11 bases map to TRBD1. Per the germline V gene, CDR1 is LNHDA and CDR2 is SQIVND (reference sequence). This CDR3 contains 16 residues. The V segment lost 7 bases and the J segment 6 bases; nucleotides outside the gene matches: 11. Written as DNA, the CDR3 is TGTGCCAGTACCTCAAAAGGTGGGACAGGGGGCAATGAGCAGTTCTTC. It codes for CASTSKGGTGGNEQFF.

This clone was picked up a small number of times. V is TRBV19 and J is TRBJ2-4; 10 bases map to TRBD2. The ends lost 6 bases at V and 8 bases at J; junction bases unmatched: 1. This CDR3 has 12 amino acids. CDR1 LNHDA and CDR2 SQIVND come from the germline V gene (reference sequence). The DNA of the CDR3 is TGTGCCAGTAGGCTAGCGGGAGACATTCAGTACTTC. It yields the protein CASRLAGDIQYF.

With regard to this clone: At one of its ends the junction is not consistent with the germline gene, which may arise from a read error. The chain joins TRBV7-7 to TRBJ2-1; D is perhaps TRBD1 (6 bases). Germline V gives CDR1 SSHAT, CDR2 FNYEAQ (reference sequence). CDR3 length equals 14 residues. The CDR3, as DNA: TGTGCTAGCAGCTTAAACACAGGGATCAATGAGCAGTTCTTC. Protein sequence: CASSLNTGINEQFF. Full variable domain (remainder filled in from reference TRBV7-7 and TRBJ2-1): GAGVSQSPRYKVTKRGQDVTLRCDPISSHATLYWYQQALGQGPEFLTYFNYEAQPDKSGLPSDRFSAERPEGSISTLTIQRTEQRDSAMYRCASSLNTGINEQFFGPGTRLTVL.

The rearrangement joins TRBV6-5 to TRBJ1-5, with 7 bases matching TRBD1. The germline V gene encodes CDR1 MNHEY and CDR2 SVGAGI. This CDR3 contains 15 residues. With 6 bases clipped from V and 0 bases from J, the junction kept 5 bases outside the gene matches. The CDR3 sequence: CASRMDRYSNQPQHF. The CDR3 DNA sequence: TGTGCCAGCAGGATGGACAGGTATAGCAATCAGCCCCAGCATTTT.

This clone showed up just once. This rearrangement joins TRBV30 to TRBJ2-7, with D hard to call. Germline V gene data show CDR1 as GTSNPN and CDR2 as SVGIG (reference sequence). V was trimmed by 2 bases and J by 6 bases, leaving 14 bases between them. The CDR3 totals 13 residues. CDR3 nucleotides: TGTGCCTGGAGTCTAGTAGGCGGTGGCGAGCAGTACTTC. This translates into CAWSLVGGGEQYF. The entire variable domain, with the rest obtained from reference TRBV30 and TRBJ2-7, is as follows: SQTIHQWPATLVQPVGSPLSLECTVEGTSNPNLYWYRQAAGRGLQLLFYSVGIGQISSEVPQNLSASRPQDRQFILSSKKLLLSDSGFYLCAWSLVGGGEQYFGPGTRLTVT.

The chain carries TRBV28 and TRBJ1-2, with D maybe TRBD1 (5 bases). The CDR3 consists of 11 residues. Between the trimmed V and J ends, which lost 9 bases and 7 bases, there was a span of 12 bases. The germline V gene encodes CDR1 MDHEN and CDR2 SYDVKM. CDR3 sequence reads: CASHRRRGYTF. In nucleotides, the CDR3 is TGTGCCAGTCACAGGCGGCGTGGCTACACCTTC.

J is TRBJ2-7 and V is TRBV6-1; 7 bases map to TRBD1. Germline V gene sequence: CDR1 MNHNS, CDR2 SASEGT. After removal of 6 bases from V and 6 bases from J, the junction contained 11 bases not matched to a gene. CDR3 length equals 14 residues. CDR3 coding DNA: TGTGCCAGCAGCGTCACAGGGGATCTGGGCGAGCAGTACTTC. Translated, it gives CASSVTGDLGEQYF.

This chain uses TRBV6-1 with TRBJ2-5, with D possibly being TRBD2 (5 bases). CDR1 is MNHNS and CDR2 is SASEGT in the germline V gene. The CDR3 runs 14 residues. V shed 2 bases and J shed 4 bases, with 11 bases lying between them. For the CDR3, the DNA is TGTGCCAGCAGTGAACTTCTCGCGGGAGAGACCCAGTACTTC. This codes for CASSELLAGETQYF.

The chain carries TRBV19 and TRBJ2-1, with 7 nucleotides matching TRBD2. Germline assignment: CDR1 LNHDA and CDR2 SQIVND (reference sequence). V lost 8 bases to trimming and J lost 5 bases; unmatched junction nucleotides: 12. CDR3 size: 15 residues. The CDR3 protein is CASSPAGENDNEQFF. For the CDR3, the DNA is TGTGCCAGTTCCCCGGCGGGGGAGAACGACAATGAGCAGTTCTTC.

The CDR3 bases are TGTGCCAGCAGCAAGCAGGGGTTCGGCTACGAGCAGTACTTC. Translated, it gives CASSKQGFGYEQYF. The chain uses TRBV5-6 and TRBJ2-7; D is perhaps TRBD1 (6 bases). Germline V gene data show CDR1 as SGHDT and CDR2 as YYEEEE. With 4 bases removed from V and 3 bases from J, the gap between germline ends came to 14 bases. The CDR3 is 14 amino acids.

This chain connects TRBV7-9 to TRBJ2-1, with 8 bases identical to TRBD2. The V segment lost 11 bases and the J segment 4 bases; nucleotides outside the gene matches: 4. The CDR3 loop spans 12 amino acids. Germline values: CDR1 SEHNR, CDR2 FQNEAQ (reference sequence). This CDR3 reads CAHGGEYNEQFF. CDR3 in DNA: TGTGCCCACGGGGGGGAATACAATGAGCAGTTCTTC.

This CDR3 reads CASSQTSGSTDTQYF. In nucleotides, the CDR3 is TGTGCCAGCAGCCAGACTAGCGGGAGCACAGATACGCAGTATTTT. The V gene is TRBV7-9, the J gene TRBJ2-3; 10 bases line up with TRBD2. The CDR3 is 15 amino acids. Germline-derived CDR1 and CDR2 are SEHNR and FQNEAQ (reference sequence). Losses at the gene ends were 5 bases for V and 0 bases for J; bases not matched to a gene: 2.

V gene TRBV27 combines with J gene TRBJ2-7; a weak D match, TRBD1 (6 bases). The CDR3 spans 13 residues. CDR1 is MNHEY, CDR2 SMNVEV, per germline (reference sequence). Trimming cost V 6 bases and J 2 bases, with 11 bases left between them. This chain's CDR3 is CASRMDRTYEQYF. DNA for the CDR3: TGTGCCAGCAGGATGGACAGAACCTACGAGCAGTACTTC.

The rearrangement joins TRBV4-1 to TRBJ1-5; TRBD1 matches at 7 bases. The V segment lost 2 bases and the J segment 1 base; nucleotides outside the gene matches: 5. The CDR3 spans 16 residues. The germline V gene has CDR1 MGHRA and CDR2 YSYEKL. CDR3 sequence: CASSQPGQTSNQPQHF. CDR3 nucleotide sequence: TGCGCCAGCAGCCAACCGGGACAGACCAGCAATCAGCCCCAGCATTTT.

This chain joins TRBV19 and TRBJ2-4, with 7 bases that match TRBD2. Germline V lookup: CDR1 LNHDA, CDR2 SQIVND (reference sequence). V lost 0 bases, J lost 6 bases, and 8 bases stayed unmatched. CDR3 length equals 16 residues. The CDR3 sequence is CASSIDPTSALNIQYF. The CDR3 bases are TGTGCCAGTAGTATAGATCCCACTAGCGCCCTAAACATTCAGTACTTC. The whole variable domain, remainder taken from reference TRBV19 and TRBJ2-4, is DGGITQSPKYLFRKEGQNVTLSCEQNLNHDAMYWYRQDPGQGLRLIYYSQIVNDFQKGDIAEGYSVSREKKESFPLTVTSAQKNPTAFYLCASSIDPTSALNIQYFGAGTRLSVL.

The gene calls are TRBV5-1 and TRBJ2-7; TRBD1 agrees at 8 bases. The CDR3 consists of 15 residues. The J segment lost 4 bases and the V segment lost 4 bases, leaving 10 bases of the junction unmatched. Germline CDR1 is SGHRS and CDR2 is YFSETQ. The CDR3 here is CASSETGGPQYEQYF. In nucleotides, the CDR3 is TGCGCCAGCAGCGAAACAGGGGGGCCCCAGTACGAGCAGTACTTC.

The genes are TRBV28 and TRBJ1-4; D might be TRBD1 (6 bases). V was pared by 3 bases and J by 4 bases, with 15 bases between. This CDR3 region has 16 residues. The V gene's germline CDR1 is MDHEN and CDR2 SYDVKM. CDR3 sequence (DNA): TGTGCCAGCAGTTTCCTACAGGGCGAGGGTAATGAAAAACTGTTTTTT. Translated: CASSFLQGEGNEKLFF.

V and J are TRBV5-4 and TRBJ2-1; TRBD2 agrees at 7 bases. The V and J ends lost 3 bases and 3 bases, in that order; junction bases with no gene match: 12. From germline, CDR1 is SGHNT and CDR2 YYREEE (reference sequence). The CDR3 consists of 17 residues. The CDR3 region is CASSSTRGRVGYNEQFF. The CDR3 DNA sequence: TGTGCCAGCAGCTCTACTCGGGGGAGGGTGGGCTACAATGAGCAGTTCTTC.

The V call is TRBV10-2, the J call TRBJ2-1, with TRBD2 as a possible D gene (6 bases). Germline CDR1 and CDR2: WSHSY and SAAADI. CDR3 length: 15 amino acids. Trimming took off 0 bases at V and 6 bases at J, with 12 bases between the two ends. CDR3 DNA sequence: TGCGCCAGCAGTGAGTCGCCGGGAGCGGCCAATGAGCAGTTCTTC. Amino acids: CASSESPGAANEQFF.

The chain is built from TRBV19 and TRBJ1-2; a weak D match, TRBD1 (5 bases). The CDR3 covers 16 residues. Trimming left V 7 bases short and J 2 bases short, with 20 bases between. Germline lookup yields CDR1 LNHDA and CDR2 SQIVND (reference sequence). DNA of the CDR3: TGTGCCAGTAACGCCTTGGGTGGGACTTCCAACTATGGCTACACCTTC. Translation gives CASNALGGTSNYGYTF.

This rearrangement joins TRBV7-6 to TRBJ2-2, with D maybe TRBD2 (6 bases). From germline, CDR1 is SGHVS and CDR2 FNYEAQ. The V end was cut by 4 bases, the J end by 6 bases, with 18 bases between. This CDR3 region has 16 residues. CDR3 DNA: TGTGCCAGCAGCTCCGGCGGCGGAGGGTTGGCCGGGGAGCTGTTTTTT. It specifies CASSSGGGGLAGELFF.

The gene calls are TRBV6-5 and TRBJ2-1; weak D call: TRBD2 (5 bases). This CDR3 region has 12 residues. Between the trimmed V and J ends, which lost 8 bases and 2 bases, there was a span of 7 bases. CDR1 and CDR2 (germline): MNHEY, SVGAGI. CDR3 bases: TGTGCCAGCTCGGGAACCTACAATGAGCAGTTCTTC. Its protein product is CASSGTYNEQFF.

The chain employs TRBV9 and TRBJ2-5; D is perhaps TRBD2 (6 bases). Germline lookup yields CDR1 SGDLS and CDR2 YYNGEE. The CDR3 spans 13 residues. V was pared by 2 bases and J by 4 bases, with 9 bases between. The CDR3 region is CASSVDSGETQYF. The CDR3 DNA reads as TGTGCCAGCAGCGTCGATAGCGGAGAGACCCAGTACTTC.

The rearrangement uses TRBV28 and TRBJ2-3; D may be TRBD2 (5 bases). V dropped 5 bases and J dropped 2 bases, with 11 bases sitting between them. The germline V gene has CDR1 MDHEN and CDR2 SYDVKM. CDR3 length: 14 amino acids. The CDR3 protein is CASSTGNPTDTQYF. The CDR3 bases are TGTGCCAGCAGTACCGGGAACCCCACAGATACGCAGTATTTT.

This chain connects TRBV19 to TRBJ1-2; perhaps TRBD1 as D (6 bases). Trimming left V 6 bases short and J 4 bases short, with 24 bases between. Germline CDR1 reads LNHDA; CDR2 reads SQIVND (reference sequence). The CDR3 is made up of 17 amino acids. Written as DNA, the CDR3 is TGTGCCAGTAGCCTCACAGGCAGGGGCCCCCCCCTCTATGGCTACACCTTC. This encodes CASSLTGRGPPLYGYTF. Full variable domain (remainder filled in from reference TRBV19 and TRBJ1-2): DGGITQSPKYLFRKEGQNVTLSCEQNLNHDAMYWYRQDPGQGLRLIYYSQIVNDFQKGDIAEGYSVSREKKESFPLTVTSAQKNPTAFYLCASSLTGRGPPLYGYTFGSGTRLTVV.

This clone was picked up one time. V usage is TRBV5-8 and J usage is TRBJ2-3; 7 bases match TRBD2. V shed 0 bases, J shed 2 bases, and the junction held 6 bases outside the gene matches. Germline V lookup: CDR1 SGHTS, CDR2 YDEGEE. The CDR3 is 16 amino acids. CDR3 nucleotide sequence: TGTGCCAGCAGCTTGGGTTCCAGCGGGGCCACAGATACGCAGTATTTT. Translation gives CASSLGSSGATDTQYF. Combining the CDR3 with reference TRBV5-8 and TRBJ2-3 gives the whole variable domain EAGVTQSPTHLIKTRGQQATLRCSPISGHTSVYWYQQALGLGLQFLLWYDEGEERNRGNFPPRFSGRQFPNYSSELNVNALELEDSALYLCASSLGSSGATDTQYFGPGTRLTVL.

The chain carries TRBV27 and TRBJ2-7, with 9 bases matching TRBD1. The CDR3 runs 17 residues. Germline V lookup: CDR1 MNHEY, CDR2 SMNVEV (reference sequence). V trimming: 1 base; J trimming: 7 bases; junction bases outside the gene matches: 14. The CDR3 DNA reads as TGTGCCAGCAGTTTATACCCCGGTACAGGGGGCCCGTCGGAGCAGTACTTC. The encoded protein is CASSLYPGTGGPSEQYF.

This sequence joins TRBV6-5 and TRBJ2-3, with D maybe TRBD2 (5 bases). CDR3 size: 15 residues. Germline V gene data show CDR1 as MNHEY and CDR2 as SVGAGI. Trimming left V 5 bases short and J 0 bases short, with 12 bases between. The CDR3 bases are TGTGCCAGCAGTGTACTAGTCTCTAGCACAGATACGCAGTATTTT. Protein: CASSVLVSSTDTQYF.

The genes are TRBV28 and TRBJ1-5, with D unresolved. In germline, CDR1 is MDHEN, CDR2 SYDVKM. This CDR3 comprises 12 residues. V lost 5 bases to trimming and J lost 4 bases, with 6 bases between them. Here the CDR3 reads CASSQANQPQHF. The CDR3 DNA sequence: TGTGCCAGCAGTCAGGCTAATCAGCCCCAGCATTTT.

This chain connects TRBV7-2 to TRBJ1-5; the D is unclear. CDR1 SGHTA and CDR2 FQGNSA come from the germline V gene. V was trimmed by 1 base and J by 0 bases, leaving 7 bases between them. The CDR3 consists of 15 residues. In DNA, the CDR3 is TGTGCCAGCAGCTTAGTTTCAGGTAGCAATCAGCCCCAGCATTTT. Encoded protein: CASSLVSGSNQPQHF.